The 4 T cell receptor beta chains reported below all come from one sample, sequenced in a study of blood T cell repertoires in COVID-19. Sequencing was performed with immunoSEQ multiplex PCR; in TCRdb, only in-frame clones are kept and a portion is missing. The table lists about 200,000 clones, around 79% of them singletons, with 5.5% to 7% in the top ten. Sequenced: peripheral blood. Receptor source: a middle-aged woman with COVID-19, enrolled during active disease.

The V call is TRBV3-1 (or the pseudogene TRBV3-2), the J call TRBJ1-5, with TRBD1 matching 9 bases. This CDR3 contains 17 residues. Per germline, CDR1 LGHDT and CDR2 YNNKEL (reference sequence). V dropped 1 base and J dropped 6; count of bases not matched to a gene: 10. This CDR3 reads CASSQGQGGIMGQPQHF. The CDR3, as DNA: TGTGCCAGCAGCCAAGGACAGGGGGGGATTATGGGTCAGCCCCAGCATTTT.

The V and J genes are TRBV27 and TRBJ1-1; D unclear. The V end was cut by 2 bases, the J end by 1 base, with 8 bases between. The CDR3 has 14 residues. In germline, CDR1 is MNHEY, CDR2 SMNVEV (reference sequence). The CDR3 reads CASSLEVGNTEAFF. CDR3 in DNA: TGTGCCAGCAGTTTAGAGGTCGGGAACACTGAAGCTTTCTTT.

The chain employs TRBV6-2 or TRBV6-3 and TRBJ2-7, with 11 nucleotides matching TRBD2. The V gene end was trimmed by 2 bases and the J gene end by 7 bases; junction bases not matched to a gene: 7. Germline-derived CDR1 and CDR2 are MNHEY and SVGEGT. The CDR3 is 15 amino acids. The CDR3 coding sequence is TGTGCCAGCAGTTACCCCGGAAGGACTAGCGGGGAGCAGTACTTC. Its translation is CASSYPGRTSGEQYF.

This sequence joins TRBV9 and TRBJ1-6, with TRBD1 matching over 10 bases. Germline V gene data show CDR1 as SGDLS and CDR2 as YYNGEE. The CDR3 length is 15 residues. V trimming: 7 bases; J trimming: 4 bases; junction bases outside the gene matches: 5. The CDR3 region is CASDAGQGYNSPLHF. CDR3 bases: TGTGCCAGCGACGCGGGACAGGGGTATAATTCACCCCTCCACTTT.